This T cell receptor beta chain appears in the sequencing data of a study of CD8 T cells in ankylosing spondylitis (TCRdb year 2017). Study-wide context: The study set out to find disease-linked TCR variants by profiling T cell receptor beta repertoires in ankylosing spondylitis patients and healthy donors. The full study cohort was made up of about two dozen ankylosing spondylitis patients and 108 healthy donors. Peripheral blood was sampled, and synovial fluid was also collected from ankylosing spondylitis patients. On the study overall, not on this receptor specifically: In peripheral blood, the disease-linked clones were found at relatively low frequencies and had a CD8+ phenotype. Some motif variants had previously been reported in the synovial fluid and blood of reactive arthritis patients, which suggests shared mechanisms of disease initiation. A TCR beta motif of several highly homologous amino acid variants appeared characteristic of blood from ankylosing spondylitis patients. According to the report, matched synovial fluid samples from ankylosing spondylitis patients were significantly enriched for the disease-linked clones.

Notes on this clonotype: What this receptor recognizes is not known. Nothing much larger sits one base from this clone, and base qualities are not available.

The V and J ends are trimmed by 2 bases and 2 bases, leaving 10 bases between them. The CDR3 numbers 15 residues from cysteine through phenylalanine. The only DNA kept is the CDR3, 45 bases in frame from the first base. For CDR1 and CDR2, the germline V gene lists MNHEY and SVGAGI. For sequencing, an Illumina HiSeq 2500 was employed. Quantitative 5'-RACE with molecular barcodes was used to prepare TCR beta libraries. Per the original workflow: A new computational method, built on a probabilistic model of VDJ rearrangement, was used to identify disease-linked TCR variants. TCRdb applied fastp at Q25 and MiXCR to the public reads, then kept only in-frame beta chains. Rows matching on CDR3 protein sequence are summarized as one entry with the most common DNA and genes. TCRdb assigned the V and J calls; the authors' analysis was not used. The sample table shows 190,000 or so distinct CDR3 sequences, and 13% are seen once. Of the sample, approximately 15% is held by the ten largest clones.

The TCR sequence derives from a male donor with ankylosing spondylitis or in good health (not recorded which). The sample consisted of blood, either unsorted or a sorted T cell fraction (not recorded which). The chain is made from TRBV6-5 and TRBJ2-1, and TRBD2 may be the D gene, going by 5 matching bases. In nucleotide form, the sequence is TGTGCCAGCAGTTACGACGGGATAGCCTACAATGAGCAGTTCTTC. It translates to CASSYDGIAYNEQFF.